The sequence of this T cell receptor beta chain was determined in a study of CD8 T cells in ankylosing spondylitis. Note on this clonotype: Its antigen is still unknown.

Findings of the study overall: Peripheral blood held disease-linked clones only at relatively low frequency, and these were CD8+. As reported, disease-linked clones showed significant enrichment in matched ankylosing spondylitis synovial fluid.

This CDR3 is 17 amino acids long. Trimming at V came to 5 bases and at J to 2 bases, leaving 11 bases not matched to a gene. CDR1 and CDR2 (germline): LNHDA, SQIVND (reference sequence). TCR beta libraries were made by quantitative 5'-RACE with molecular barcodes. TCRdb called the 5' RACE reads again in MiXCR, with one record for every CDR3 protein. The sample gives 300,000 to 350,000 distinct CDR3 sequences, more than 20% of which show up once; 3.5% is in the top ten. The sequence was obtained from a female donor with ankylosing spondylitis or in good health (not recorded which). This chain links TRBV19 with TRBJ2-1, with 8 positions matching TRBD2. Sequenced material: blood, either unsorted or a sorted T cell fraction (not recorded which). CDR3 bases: TGTGCCAGTAGTTTGGTGGGAGCGGGAGCCCCCTACAATGAGCAGTTCTTC. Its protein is CASSLVGAGAPYNEQFF.